Shown below are 16 T cell receptor beta chains from a single sample sequenced in a study of T cell responses to AZD1222 COVID-19 vaccine. Repertoires were generated with immunoSEQ multiplex PCR, while TCRdb's copy carries only in-frame clones and drops some. This table holds 150,000 to 180,000 clones, 86% found once. The sample in question was peripheral blood, obtained on day 0 of MenACWY control vaccination. These receptors originate from an adult in good health.

The chain links TRBV7-2 to TRBJ1-2; TRBD1 is a possible D gene (6 bases). The ends were cut back, 1 base at V and 8 bases at J, with 17 bases in the middle. The CDR3 runs to 15 residues. Germline CDR1 reads SGHTA; CDR2 reads FQGNSA. CDR3 sequence (DNA): TGTGCCAGCAGCTTAGAGGGCAGGGGTATGGGCGGCTACACCTTC. It codes for CASSLEGRGMGGYTF.

This chain joins TRBV9 and TRBJ1-2, with D unclear. This CDR3 comprises 12 residues. CDR1 and CDR2 (germline): SGDLS, YYNGEE. Trimming took off 6 bases at V and 3 bases at J, with 9 bases between the two ends. Here the CDR3 reads CASTRTDYGYTF. The CDR3 DNA reads as TGTGCCAGCACGAGGACCGACTATGGCTACACCTTC. The entire variable domain, with the rest obtained from reference TRBV9 and TRBJ1-2, is as follows: DSGVTQTPKHLITATGQRVTLRCSPRSGDLSVYWYQQSLDQGLQFLIQYYNGEERAKGNILERFSAQQFPDLHSELNLSSLELGDSALYFCASTRTDYGYTFGSGTRLTVV.

The CDR3 loop is CSVERTNGYTF. In nucleotides, the CDR3 is TGCAGCGTTGAAAGGACCAATGGCTACACCTTC. The chain uses TRBV29-1 and TRBJ1-2, with D unclear. Trimming took off 2 bases at V and 6 bases at J, with 7 bases between the two ends. This CDR3 is built from 11 residues. Germline V CDR1 and CDR2: SQVTM, ANQGSEA.

This chain connects TRBV19 to TRBJ2-7; weak D call: TRBD1 (5 bases). Germline loops: CDR1 LNHDA, CDR2 SQIVND (reference sequence). The length of the CDR3 is 16 residues. The germline V and J ends were trimmed by 1 base and 6 bases, with 19 bases remaining between them. The CDR3 DNA reads as TGTGCCAGTAGTATAGCAGGCAACGGCGCAAGGGGCGAGCAGTACTTC. Translated, it gives CASSIAGNGARGEQYF.

The chain employs TRBV5-4 and TRBJ2-7; 8 bases are shared with TRBD1. Germline V CDR1 and CDR2: SGHNT, YYREEE (reference sequence). The CDR3 loop spans 13 amino acids. V shed 9 bases and J 5 bases; nucleotides not matched to a gene: 10. CDR3 amino acids: CATLRQGTNEQYF. CDR3 coding DNA: TGTGCCACCCTGAGACAGGGGACGAACGAGCAGTACTTC.

The rearrangement links TRBV14 to TRBJ1-6, with a weak D call TRBD1 (5 bases). CDR3 length equals 16 residues. Germline V gene sequence: CDR1 SGHDN, CDR2 FVKESK. V lost 0 bases and J lost 6, with 12 bases in between. In DNA, the CDR3 is TGTGCCAGCAGCCAAGATCTGGGGACCATTAATTCACCCCTCCACTTT. Amino acid sequence: CASSQDLGTINSPLHF.

This sequence joins TRBV27 and TRBJ2-7; TRBD2 might be the D (5 bases). This CDR3 is 16 amino acids long. V shed 3 bases and J shed 1 base, with 16 bases lying between them. CDR1 and CDR2 from the germline V gene are MNHEY and SMNVEV (reference sequence). The CDR3 protein is CASSFGLAKSSYEQYF. In nucleotides, the CDR3 is TGTGCCAGCAGTTTCGGCCTAGCAAAGTCATCCTACGAGCAGTACTTC.

The chain recombines TRBV15 with TRBJ1-1; D gene unclear. CDR1 is LNHNV and CDR2 is YYDKDF in the germline V gene (reference sequence). V lost 0 bases and J lost 0, with 5 bases in between. This CDR3 region has 14 residues. The CDR3 loop reads CATSRDLMNTEAFF. Here the CDR3 DNA reads TGTGCCACCAGCAGAGATCTCATGAACACTGAAGCTTTCTTT.

This clone has a single count. This chain links TRBV9 with TRBJ2-7; the D is unclear. CDR1 SGDLS and CDR2 YYNGEE come from the germline V gene. The CDR3 consists of 15 residues. V was shortened by 0 bases and J by 0 bases, with 10 bases between the two germline ends. The CDR3 protein is CASSVGSRASYEQYF. Here the CDR3 DNA reads TGTGCCAGCAGCGTAGGTTCCCGAGCCTCCTACGAGCAGTACTTC.

The gene calls are TRBV6-5 and TRBJ1-2; a possible D gene is TRBD1 (5 bases). In germline, CDR1 is MNHEY, CDR2 SVGAGI. The CDR3 is 13 amino acids. The germline V and J ends were trimmed by 7 bases and 3 bases, with 12 bases remaining between them. CDR3 in amino acids: CASKRGVDYGYTF. DNA of the CDR3: TGTGCCAGCAAGCGGGGGGTGGACTATGGCTACACCTTC.

This rearrangement joins TRBV5-1 to TRBJ2-2; D is uncertain. CDR1 SGHRS and CDR2 YFSETQ come from the germline V gene. The ends were cut back, 3 bases at V and 5 bases at J, with 8 bases in the middle. The CDR3 spans 13 residues. Written as DNA, the CDR3 is TGCGCCAGCAGCTCCACCCCTACCGGGGAGCTGTTTTTT. Protein product: CASSSTPTGELFF.

V usage is TRBV7-2 and J usage is TRBJ2-7; D is possibly TRBD1 (6 bases). CDR3 length: 15 residues. Trimming shortened V by 0 bases and J by 3 bases, and 12 bases separated the two germline ends. CDR1 SGHTA and CDR2 FQGNSA come from the germline V gene. The CDR3 DNA reads as TGTGCCAGCAGCTTAGCCCCCGGGACAATCTACGAGCAGTACTTC. This translates into CASSLAPGTIYEQYF.

The gene calls are TRBV7-6 and TRBJ2-1; 9 bases fit TRBD2. V gave up 4 bases and J gave up 5 bases; unmatched junction bases: 15. Germline assignment: CDR1 SGHVS and CDR2 FNYEAQ. The CDR3 covers 18 residues. The CDR3 nucleotides read TGTGCCAGCAGCTCGGAACGGCTTGGGACTAGCTACGACAATGAGCAGTTCTTC. The encoded protein is CASSSERLGTSYDNEQFF.

The chain couples TRBV28 to TRBJ2-1; TRBD2 matches 8 bases. Germline CDR1 reads MDHEN; CDR2 reads SYDVKM. The V gene end was trimmed by 7 bases and the J gene end by 4 bases; junction bases not matched to a gene: 9. The CDR3 sequence is 15 residues long. The CDR3 region has the DNA TGTGCCAGCACCATTCTCTCTAGCGGGTACAATGAGCAGTTCTTC. As protein: CASTILSSGYNEQFF. The complete variable domain, with remaining parts taken from reference TRBV28 and TRBJ2-1, reads DVKVTQSSRYLVKRTGEKVFLECVQDMDHENMFWYRQDPGLGLRLIYFSYDVKMKEKGDIPEGYSVSREKKERFSLILESASTNQTSMYLCASTILSSGYNEQFFGPGTRLTVL.

The rearrangement links TRBV9 to TRBJ2-2; 10 bases agree with TRBD2. The CDR3 covers 16 residues. Germline lookup yields CDR1 SGDLS and CDR2 YYNGEE. Trimming took 4 bases from V and 1 from J; bases not matched to a gene: 4. CDR3 loop: CASSPGTSVNTGELFF. The CDR3 DNA reads TGTGCCAGCAGCCCCGGGACTAGCGTGAACACCGGGGAGCTGTTTTTT. Full variable domain (rest looked up from reference TRBV9 and TRBJ2-2): DSGVTQTPKHLITATGQRVTLRCSPRSGDLSVYWYQQSLDQGLQFLIQYYNGEERAKGNILERFSAQQFPDLHSELNLSSLELGDSALYFCASSPGTSVNTGELFFGEGSRLTVL.

The genes are TRBV3-1 (or the pseudogene TRBV3-2) and TRBJ2-1, with a weak D call TRBD2 (5 bases). CDR1 and CDR2 from the germline V gene are LGHDT and YNNKEL (reference sequence). The CDR3 length is 12 residues. V dropped 1 base and J dropped 9 bases, with 7 bases sitting between them. The CDR3 bases are TGTGCCAGCAGCCAAGGGGGAGCTGAGCAGTTCTTC. It yields the protein CASSQGGAEQFF.